A single sample gave rise to the 14 T cell receptor beta chains below, sequenced in a study of CD8+ T cells in alopecia areata. The treatment is: oral pan-JAK inhibitor, 5-10 mg twice daily. Sequencing used cDNA as its template, made by extracting RNA and reverse transcribing it. Sequencing was performed with immunoSEQ multiplex PCR; in TCRdb, only in-frame clones are kept and a portion is missing. The data contain some 170,000 clones, roughly 50% of them singletons. The sample was CD8+ T cells sorted from blood, taken at week 24, from a patient treated with tofacitinib. These receptors were collected from a human donor with alopecia areata.

V is TRBV12-5 and J is TRBJ2-1; D gene unclear. V was pared by 2 bases and J by 0 bases, with 8 bases between. Germline CDR1 and CDR2: LGHNT and FRNRAP. The CDR3 is made up of 15 amino acids. The CDR3 region is CASGLHGSSYNEQFF. The CDR3 DNA reads TGTGCTAGTGGTTTGCACGGCAGCTCCTACAATGAGCAGTTCTTC. Using reference TRBV12-5 and TRBJ2-1 for the parts outside the CDR3, the full variable domain is DARVTQTPRHKVTEMGQEVTMRCQPILGHNTVFWYRQTMMQGLELLAYFRNRAPLDDSGMPKDRFSAEMPDATLATLKIQPSEPRDSAVYFCASGLHGSSYNEQFFGPGTRLTVL.

The chain joins TRBV27 to TRBJ2-1, with D possibly TRBD2 on 7 matching bases. The CDR3 contains 16 residues. The germline V and J ends were trimmed by 5 bases and 7 bases, with 21 bases remaining between them. From germline, CDR1 is MNHEY and CDR2 SMNVEV (reference sequence). The CDR3, as DNA: TGTGCCAGCAGTGAAGGGGGGGGTTATTCGGCAAATGAGCAGTTCTTC. Translation gives CASSEGGGYSANEQFF.

This chain joins TRBV29-1 and TRBJ2-5, with 7 positions matching TRBD2. The CDR3 sequence is 13 residues long. CDR1 is SQVTM, CDR2 ANQGSEA, per germline. The J segment lost 4 bases and the V segment lost 6 bases, leaving 8 bases of the junction unmatched. CDR3 loop: CSVPRGGRETQYF. The CDR3 nucleotides are TGCAGCGTCCCTCGGGGAGGGCGAGAGACCCAGTACTTC.

As to this clone: The same CDR3 also results from other DNA sequences found in this sample. The chain employs TRBV11-2 and TRBJ2-5; D not certain. This CDR3 has 11 residues. The ends were cut back, 2 bases at V and 5 bases at J, with 3 bases in the middle. Germline CDR1 is SGHAT and CDR2 is FQNNGV. CDR3 protein: CASSLQETQYF. DNA of the CDR3: TGTGCCAGCAGCTTACAGGAGACCCAGTACTTC.

V usage is TRBV7-2 and J usage is TRBJ2-5; D ambiguous. In germline, CDR1 is SGHTA, CDR2 FQGNSA. The CDR3 contains 15 residues. Trimming took 4 bases from V and 6 from J, leaving 18 bases between them. CDR3 loop: CASSSAGSPSKTQYF. The CDR3, as DNA: TGTGCCAGCAGCTCGGCCGGCTCCCCCTCGAAGACCCAGTACTTC.

The V call is TRBV23-1, the J call TRBJ1-2; the match to TRBD1 covers 7 bases. TRBV23-1 belongs to the ORF category, with a function that is uncertain. Trimming removed 4 bases from V and 7 bases from J; junction bases left unmatched: 9. The CDR3 totals 14 residues. CDR3 amino acids: CASSRHDRVCGYTF. CDR3 bases: TGCGCCAGCAGTCGCCACGACAGGGTCTGTGGCTACACCTTC.

This clone was recorded once. This sequence joins TRBV13 and TRBJ2-2; D could derive from TRBD1 or TRBD2 (7 bases each). This CDR3 has 15 residues. Trimming removed 5 bases at V and 6 bases at J, with 16 bases between. The germline V gene has CDR1 PRHDT and CDR2 FYEKMQ (reference sequence). The CDR3 coding sequence is TGTGCCAGCAGCCACGACAGGGAGGGGTCCGGGGAGCTGTTTTTT. Its translation: CASSHDREGSGELFF.

This clone appeared a few times. The chain has TRBV19 and TRBJ1-1; D perhaps matches TRBD1 (5 bases). CDR1 is LNHDA and CDR2 is SQIVND in the germline V gene (reference sequence). Trimming shortened V by 3 bases and J by 3 bases, and 23 bases separated the two germline ends. CDR3 length equals 18 residues. The CDR3 coding sequence is TGTGCCAGTAGTATTTGGTTAGTACAGGAAGGAGACTACACTGAAGCTTTCTTT. It specifies CASSIWLVQEGDYTEAFF.

This rearrangement joins TRBV15 to TRBJ2-2; D is unresolved. Germline loops: CDR1 LNHNV, CDR2 YYDKDF (reference sequence). The CDR3 covers 13 residues. The V gene lost 3 bases and the J gene lost 6 bases, with 8 bases spanning the gap. In nucleotides, the CDR3 is TGTGCCACCAGCAGGAGGCCGGCCGGGGAGCTGTTTTTT. Protein sequence: CATSRRPAGELFF.

This clone has more than one count but fewer than ten. The rearrangement links TRBV27 to TRBJ1-1; the D is unclear. V lost 3 bases, J lost 8 bases, and 16 bases lay in between. The CDR3 consists of 14 residues. The germline V gene encodes CDR1 MNHEY and CDR2 SMNVEV (reference sequence). CDR3 protein: CASSFGPSGAEAFF. CDR3 bases: TGTGCCAGCAGTTTCGGCCCCTCTGGAGCGGAAGCTTTCTTT.

This clone came up a few times. The genes are TRBV14 and TRBJ2-2; no firm D call. The CDR3 covers 16 residues. The germline V gene has CDR1 SGHDN and CDR2 FVKESK. V was shortened by 4 bases and J by 3 bases, with 15 bases between the two germline ends. The CDR3 sequence is CASSPMLIKDTGELFF. The CDR3 DNA follows: TGTGCCAGCAGCCCGATGCTGATCAAGGACACCGGGGAGCTGTTTTTT.

This clone occurred a few times. CDR3 nucleotide sequence: TGTGCTGCAGACTTGACAGGGGGCTTCACCGGGGAGCTGTTTTTT. This sequence encodes CAADLTGGFTGELFF. This sequence joins TRBV30 and TRBJ2-2, with 10 bases aligning to TRBD1. There are 15 residues in the CDR3. Germline CDR1 GTSNPN, CDR2 SVGIG (reference sequence).

The chain couples TRBV27 to TRBJ1-2; 11 bases line up with TRBD1. The CDR3 contains 13 residues. The germline CDR1 and CDR2 sequences are MNHEY and SMNVEV (reference sequence). J gave up 7 bases and V 4 bases, and 2 bases lay outside the gene matches. In DNA, the CDR3 is TGTGCCAGCAGTTACGGACAGGGGGCTGGCTACACCTTC. This translates into CASSYGQGAGYTF.

The rearrangement joins TRBV11-2 to TRBJ1-1; the D gene is possibly TRBD1 (5 bases). The V gene's germline CDR1 is SGHAT and CDR2 FQNNGV. Trimming removed 4 bases at V and 0 bases at J, with 12 bases between. The CDR3 is 15 residues long. Here the CDR3 DNA reads TGTGCCAGCAGCTCCAACCAGGGAGTGAACACTGAAGCTTTCTTT. The encoded protein is CASSSNQGVNTEAFF.